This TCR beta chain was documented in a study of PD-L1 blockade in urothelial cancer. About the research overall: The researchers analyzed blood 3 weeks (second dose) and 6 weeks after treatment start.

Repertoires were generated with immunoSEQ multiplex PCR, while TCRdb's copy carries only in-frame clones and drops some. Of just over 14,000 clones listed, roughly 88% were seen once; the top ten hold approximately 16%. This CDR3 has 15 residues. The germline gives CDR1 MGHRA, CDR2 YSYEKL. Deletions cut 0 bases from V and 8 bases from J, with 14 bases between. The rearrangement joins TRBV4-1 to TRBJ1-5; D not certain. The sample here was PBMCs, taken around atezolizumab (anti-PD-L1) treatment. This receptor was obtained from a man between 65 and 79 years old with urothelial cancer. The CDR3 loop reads CASSQEIGRGEPQHF. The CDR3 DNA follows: TGCGCCAGCAGCCAAGAAATTGGGCGCGGGGAGCCCCAGCATTTT.